This T cell receptor (beta chain) was captured in a study of blood T cell repertoires in COVID-19. Study in general: Some COVID-19 samples were acute and others convalescent; all came from the United States, Italy and Spain. PBMCs, B-cell-depleted T cells, or T cells were the source of the cDNA or gDNA that made up the material.

In the original processing: For nucleated cells, counts were estimated from reference gene primer amplification. Sequenced by immunoSEQ multiplex PCR; TCRdb stores in-frame clones only, minus some. V and J calls and clone size follow that table, whereas D and trimming were derived from the DNA. The sample yields about 64,000 clones, 86% seen once. The germline CDR1 and CDR2 sequences are LGHNT and FRNRAP. V lost 3 bases, J lost 5 bases, and 10 bases lay in between. CDR3 length: 14 amino acids. Sequences were obtained from peripheral blood. The V call is TRBV12-5, the J call TRBJ2-2; D uncertain. This receptor was obtained from a man in his fifties with active COVID-19. CDR3 in DNA: TGTGCTAGTGGTTTCTCGGGTGGTACCGGGGAGCTGTTTTTT. Its translation is CASGFSGGTGELFF.